Listed here are 3 T cell receptor beta chains from one sample, sequenced in a study of blood T cell repertoires in COVID-19 (dated by TCRdb to about 2020). Libraries were made using the immunoSEQ multiplex PCR assay. TCRdb carries this immuneACCESS record with in-frame sequences only. Its versions omit some clonotypes, under half of them owing to an unresolved V gene in the studies checked, with the rest unexplained. This sample holds 250,000 to 400,000 clones; approximately 89% were observed only once. The ten largest clones take up 1.6% of the sample. Material for sequencing was peripheral blood. These receptors were collected from a woman aged 25 to 39 with COVID-19, enrolled during active disease.

The V gene is TRBV27, the J gene TRBJ1-6; D is undetermined. The CDR3 length is 15 residues. The V gene's germline CDR1 is MNHEY and CDR2 SMNVEV (reference sequence). V shed 8 bases and J shed 10 bases, with 21 bases lying between them. CDR3 sequence reads: CASWDLGILGSPLHF. The DNA of the CDR3 is TGTGCCAGCTGGGATCTCGGGATCTTGGGATCACCCCTCCACTTT.

The V gene is TRBV6-5, the J gene TRBJ2-7, with 9 bases aligning to TRBD1. The CDR3 is 15 amino acids. J lost 5 bases, V lost 2 bases, and 7 bases had no gene match. Per germline, CDR1 MNHEY and CDR2 SVGAGI. For the CDR3, the DNA is TGTGCCAGCAGTTACGAGGGGACAGGGTACGACGAGCAGTACTTC. Translating it yields CASSYEGTGYDEQYF.

The chain couples TRBV14 to TRBJ1-5; D possibly corresponds to TRBD1 (6 bases). Germline V lookup: CDR1 SGHDN, CDR2 FVKESK. The V and J ends lost 9 bases and 4 bases respectively, with 10 bases between them. The length of the CDR3 is 12 residues. In DNA, the CDR3 is TGTGCCAGGTCCCAGGGGAATCAGCCCCAGCATTTT. Residues: CARSQGNQPQHF.